The T cell receptor beta chain under discussion was sequenced for a study of shared clonotypes between healthy human individuals. Findings and limits, study-wide: Clonotype sharing across several donors was observed for around 5% of naive CD4 clonotypes. Represented diversity, genetic and exposure-history alike, was limited by few donors. Naive subsets generally had larger estimated richness than memory subsets.

Details on this clone: Antigen specificity is unknown.

Each subset's genomic DNA was split evenly across several immunoSEQ plates. Assay used: immunoSEQ multiplex PCR; TCRdb lists only in-frame clones, some missing. This table has over a million clones, 96% appearing once. The CDR3 sequence is 13 residues long. Germline V gene lookup returns CDR1 MNHEY and CDR2 SVGAGI. Deletions cut 6 bases from V and 6 bases from J, with 12 bases between. The clonotype originates from a man under 40 in good health. The chain has TRBV6-5 and TRBJ1-3, with unresolved D. Sequencing was carried out using naive CD4+ T cells sorted from blood. The sample's subset: CD45RA+ positively selected. The CDR3 DNA sequence: TGTGCCAGCAGCCGCGATTGGGTAAACACCATATATTTT. Protein sequence: CASSRDWVNTIYF.